Each of the 22 T cell receptor beta chains below was sequenced from the same sample in a study of cytomegalovirus exposure and HLA in healthy donors. PCR used 60 Vbeta primers and 13 Jbeta primers. The protocol was immunoSEQ multiplex PCR, while the TCRdb copy is restricted to in-frame clones and leaves out a portion. The sample includes 100,000 to 150,000 clones. The sequenced sample consisted of PBMCs. These receptors were collected from a man aged 30 to 45 in good health and CMV-seronegative.

The chain uses TRBV4-1 and TRBJ2-5; a weak D match, TRBD2 (6 bases). Trimming left V 0 bases short and J 4 bases short, with 18 bases between. Looked up from germline, CDR1 is MGHRA and CDR2 is YSYEKL. This CDR3 is built from 17 residues. The CDR3 sequence: CASSQDRSEGVRETQYF. CDR3 DNA: TGCGCCAGCAGCCAAGACCGATCGGAGGGAGTAAGAGAGACCCAGTACTTC.

The chain has TRBV5-1 and TRBJ2-1; 8 nucleotides agree with TRBD2. The CDR3 loop spans 15 amino acids. Trimming at V came to 2 bases and at J to 3 bases, leaving 4 bases not matched to a gene. CDR1 is SGHRS, CDR2 YFSETQ, per germline. The CDR3 protein is CASSFDSGNYNEQFF. The CDR3, as DNA: TGCGCCAGCAGCTTCGATAGCGGGAACTACAATGAGCAGTTCTTC. Looking up the rest from reference TRBV5-1 and TRBJ2-1 gives the full variable domain: KAGVTQTPRYLIKTRGQQVTLSCSPISGHRSVSWYQQTPGQGLQFLFEYFSETQRNKGNFPGRFSGRQFSNSRSEMNVSTLELGDSALYLCASSFDSGNYNEQFFGPGTRLTVL.

The V call is TRBV11-3, the J call TRBJ1-1; 10 bases line up with TRBD1. With V trimmed by 5 bases and J by 4 bases, 7 bases remained unmatched. The CDR3 extends over 15 amino acids. Germline loops: CDR1 SGHNT, CDR2 YENEEA. CDR3 sequence: CASSPGTGEVTEAFF. Here the CDR3 DNA reads TGTGCCAGCAGCCCTGGGACAGGGGAGGTCACTGAAGCTTTCTTT.

The V call is TRBV27, the J call TRBJ1-5; D might be TRBD1 (5 bases). This CDR3 is built from 14 residues. The ends were cut back, 6 bases at V and 6 bases at J, with 15 bases in the middle. Germline values: CDR1 MNHEY, CDR2 SMNVEV (reference sequence). CDR3 sequence (DNA): TGTGCCAGCAGATTGTTTGGGGCTGGTCAGCCCCAGCATTTT. As protein: CASRLFGAGQPQHF.

This rearrangement joins TRBV9 to TRBJ2-7; no reliable D call. The CDR3 length is 15 residues. Germline V gene data show CDR1 as SGDLS and CDR2 as YYNGEE. Trimming pared 4 bases from V and 2 bases from J, leaving 16 bases between. In nucleotides, the CDR3 is TGTGCCAGCAGCCCTCGAGAAGACAATCCCTACGAGCAGTACTTC. It translates to CASSPREDNPYEQYF.

CDR3 residues: CASGSATSGPSTDTQYF. CDR3 DNA sequence: TGTGCTAGTGGTTCCGCCACTAGCGGACCTAGCACAGATACGCAGTATTTT. V is TRBV12-5 and J is TRBJ2-3; 8 bases map to TRBD2. Germline V lookup: CDR1 LGHNT, CDR2 FRNRAP. The CDR3 totals 17 residues. V was clipped by 4 bases and J by 0 bases; unmatched bases: 9.

The genes are TRBV5-1 and TRBJ2-7, with D possibly matching TRBD2 (6 bases). The CDR3 totals 14 residues. Per the germline V gene, CDR1 is SGHRS and CDR2 is YFSETQ. With 0 bases removed from V and 7 bases from J, the gap between germline ends came to 14 bases. CDR3 amino acids: CASSLEGLTGEQYF. The CDR3 DNA sequence: TGCGCCAGCAGCTTGGAGGGACTCACGGGAGAGCAGTACTTC.

The rearrangement joins TRBV7-3 to TRBJ2-3; TRBD1 aligns across 7 bases. The germline CDR1 and CDR2 sequences are SGHTA and FQGTGA. The V segment lost 2 bases and the J segment 3 bases; nucleotides outside the gene matches: 8. This CDR3 has 16 residues. The CDR3 DNA reads as TGTGCCAGCAGCTTAGACCCGACAGGGCAGACAGATACGCAGTATTTT. Translating gives CASSLDPTGQTDTQYF.

The chain uses TRBV5-1 and TRBJ2-7; 7 positions match TRBD1. Germline CDR1 is SGHRS and CDR2 is YFSETQ. V shed 4 bases, J shed 6 bases, and the junction held 10 bases outside the gene matches. The CDR3 extends over 14 amino acids. CDR3 in DNA: TGCGCCAGCAGCCTTACGACAGGGTCGGGCGAGCAGTACTTC. This gives the protein CASSLTTGSGEQYF.

This chain joins TRBV7-8 and TRBJ2-2, with 9 bases fitting TRBD1. Germline V gene data show CDR1 as SGHVS and CDR2 as FQNEAQ. The CDR3 is made up of 18 amino acids. J lost 3 bases, V lost 1 base, and 9 bases had no gene match. This chain's CDR3 is CASSLGRHRGPDTGELFF. The CDR3 nucleotides read TGTGCCAGCAGCTTAGGACGGCACAGGGGGCCCGACACCGGGGAGCTGTTTTTT.

The chain has TRBV10-1 and TRBJ2-3; 10 nucleotides match TRBD2. V was clipped by 2 bases and J by 4 bases; unmatched bases: 6. The CDR3 has 16 residues. Germline V gene data show CDR1 as WNHNN and CDR2 as SYGVQD (reference sequence). DNA of the CDR3: TGCGCCAGCAGTGAGACTAGCGGGAAGGGGGCAGATACGCAGTATTTT. Encoded protein: CASSETSGKGADTQYF.

The chain employs TRBV2 and TRBJ2-1, with D possibly being TRBD1 (5 bases). CDR1 and CDR2 from the germline V gene are SNHLY and FYNNEI. This CDR3 region has 18 residues. V was trimmed by 0 bases and J by 0 bases, leaving 15 bases between them. This CDR3 is CASSEALGAPRSYNEQFF. CDR3 DNA: TGTGCCAGCAGTGAAGCCTTAGGGGCCCCACGCTCCTACAATGAGCAGTTCTTC.

The gene calls are TRBV30 and TRBJ1-3; D is undetermined. The CDR3 spans 13 residues. Germline CDR1 and CDR2: GTSNPN and SVGIG (reference sequence). V dropped 5 bases and J dropped 0 bases, with 8 bases sitting between them. The CDR3 nucleotides are TGTGCCTGGTTGCCGAGCTCTGGAAACACCATATATTTT. Amino acids: CAWLPSSGNTIYF. The full variable domain, completed using reference TRBV30 and TRBJ1-3, is SQTIHQWPATLVQPVGSPLSLECTVEGTSNPNLYWYRQAAGRGLQLLFYSVGIGQISSEVPQNLSASRPQDRQFILSSKKLLLSDSGFYLCAWLPSSGNTIYFGEGSWLTVV.

The genes are TRBV7-3 and TRBJ2-2; perhaps TRBD1 as D (6 bases). CDR1 and CDR2 (germline): SGHTA, FQGTGA. The CDR3 extends over 15 amino acids. V was trimmed by 5 bases and J by 1 base, leaving 11 bases between them. CDR3 nucleotides: TGTGCCAGCAGCGTAGGACAGTGGAACACCGGGGAGCTGTTTTTT. Translated, it gives CASSVGQWNTGELFF. The entire variable domain, with the rest obtained from reference TRBV7-3 and TRBJ2-2, is as follows: GAGVSQTPSNKVTEKGKYVELRCDPISGHTALYWYRQSLGQGPEFLIYFQGTGAADDSGLPNDRFFAVRPEGSVSTLKIQRTERGDSAVYLCASSVGQWNTGELFFGEGSRLTVL.

V and J are TRBV30 and TRBJ2-7; D may be TRBD1 (7 bases). The ends were cut back, 0 bases at V and 3 bases at J, with 12 bases in the middle. Per germline, CDR1 GTSNPN and CDR2 SVGIG (reference sequence). The CDR3 has 14 amino acids. CDR3 sequence reads: CAWSVRGDSYEQYF. As DNA, the CDR3 is TGTGCCTGGAGTGTACGCGGGGACAGCTACGAGCAGTACTTC. The full variable domain, its missing parts supplied by reference TRBV30 and TRBJ2-7, is SQTIHQWPATLVQPVGSPLSLECTVEGTSNPNLYWYRQAAGRGLQLLFYSVGIGQISSEVPQNLSASRPQDRQFILSSKKLLLSDSGFYLCAWSVRGDSYEQYFGPGTRLTVT.

The J gene is TRBJ2-7, the V gene TRBV27; TRBD1 aligns across 8 bases. The CDR3 length is 13 residues. Looked up from germline, CDR1 is MNHEY and CDR2 is SMNVEV (reference sequence). The V gene end was trimmed by 5 bases and the J gene end by 2 bases; junction bases not matched to a gene: 2. The CDR3 is CASSGQGPYEQYF. The CDR3, as DNA: TGTGCCAGCAGTGGACAGGGTCCCTACGAGCAGTACTTC.

The chain employs TRBV19 and TRBJ2-5; 8 bases agree with TRBD1. The CDR3 has 14 residues. J lost 4 bases, V lost 3 bases, and 4 bases had no gene match. Germline lookup yields CDR1 LNHDA and CDR2 SQIVND (reference sequence). CDR3 coding DNA: TGTGCCAGTAGTATGGACAGGGTCAGAGAGACCCAGTACTTC. Amino acid sequence: CASSMDRVRETQYF.

The chain carries TRBV28 and TRBJ1-2; 8 bases map to TRBD1. V dropped 4 bases and J dropped 1; count of bases not matched to a gene: 2. CDR3 length equals 14 residues. CDR1 is MDHEN, CDR2 SYDVKM, per germline. The CDR3 DNA is TGTGCCAGCAGTTCAGGGGGCAATAACTATGGCTACACCTTC. Its protein product is CASSSGGNNYGYTF.

The gene calls are TRBV2 and TRBJ1-5; TRBD1 might be the D (6 bases). Germline V gives CDR1 SNHLY, CDR2 FYNNEI. The CDR3 consists of 15 residues. Trimming removed 4 bases from V and 5 bases from J, with 15 bases in between. The DNA for the CDR3 is TGTGCCAGCAGTGGTACCGGGACAAACCATCAGCCCCAGCATTTT. This sequence encodes CASSGTGTNHQPQHF.

The chain carries TRBV10-3 and TRBJ1-4; 10 bases are a match to TRBD1. This CDR3 is 13 amino acids long. The V and J ends lost 8 bases and 7 bases, in that order; junction bases with no gene match: 4. Germline values: CDR1 ENHRY, CDR2 SYGVKD. As DNA, the CDR3 is TGTGCCATCTGCCGGGACAGGGGTGAAAAACTGTTTTTT. It translates to CAICRDRGEKLFF.

This chain uses TRBV28 with TRBJ2-7, with TRBD2 matching 10 bases. Losses at the gene ends were 6 bases for V and 5 bases for J; bases not matched to a gene: 10. The CDR3 has 15 residues. Per germline, CDR1 MDHEN and CDR2 SYDVKM. In nucleotides, the CDR3 is TGTGCCAGCAGGGCCCCTAGCGGGAGACTAGACGAGCAGTACTTC. This translates into CASRAPSGRLDEQYF.

As for this clone: Compared with germline, one end of the junction differs, possibly owing to a read error. This CDR3 is also generated by other DNA sequences in the sample. The chain joins TRBV19 to TRBJ1-1, with TRBD1 identical over 7 bases. Per the germline V gene, CDR1 is LNHDA and CDR2 is SQIVND (reference sequence). The CDR3 spans 13 residues. DNA for the CDR3: TGCGCCAGTACACAGGGGAGGAACACTGAAGCTTTCTTT. Residues: CASTQGRNTEAFF.